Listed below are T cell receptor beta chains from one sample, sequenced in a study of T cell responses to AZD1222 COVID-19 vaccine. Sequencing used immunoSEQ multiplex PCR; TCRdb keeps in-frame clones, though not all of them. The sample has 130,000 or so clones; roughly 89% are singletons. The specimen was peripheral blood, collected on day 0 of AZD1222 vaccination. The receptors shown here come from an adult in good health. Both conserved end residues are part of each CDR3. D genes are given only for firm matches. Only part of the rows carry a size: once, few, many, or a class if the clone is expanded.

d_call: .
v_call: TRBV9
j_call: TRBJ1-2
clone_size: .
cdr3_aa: CASSVDVQSNGYTF
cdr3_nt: TGTGCCAGCAGCGTAGATGTGCAGTCGAATGGCTACACCTTC

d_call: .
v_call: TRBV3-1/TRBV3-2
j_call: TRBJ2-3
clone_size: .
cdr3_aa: CASSREGGDTQYF
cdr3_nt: TGTGCCAGCAGCAGAGAAGGGGGAGATACGCAGTATTTT

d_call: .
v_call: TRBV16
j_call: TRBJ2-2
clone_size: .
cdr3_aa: CASSQSRQANTGELFF
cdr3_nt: TGTGCCAGCAGCCAGTCAAGACAGGCTAACACCGGGGAGCTGTTTTTT

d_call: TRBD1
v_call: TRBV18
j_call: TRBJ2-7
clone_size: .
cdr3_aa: CASSETGQGAYEQYF
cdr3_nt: TGTGCCAGCTCAGAAACGGGACAGGGGGCCTACGAGCAGTACTTC

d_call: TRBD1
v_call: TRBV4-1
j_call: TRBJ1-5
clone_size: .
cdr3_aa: CASSQEGTGDQPQHF
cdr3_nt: TGCGCCAGCAGCCAAGAAGGGACAGGGGATCAGCCCCAGCATTTT

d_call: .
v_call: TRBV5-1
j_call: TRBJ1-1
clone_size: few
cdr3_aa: CASSLAGGSSEAFF
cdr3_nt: TGCGCCAGCAGCTTGGCTGGGGGGAGCTCTGAAGCTTTCTTT

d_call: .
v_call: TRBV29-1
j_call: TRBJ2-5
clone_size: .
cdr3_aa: CSGRQVQTQYF
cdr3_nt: TGCAGCGGACGACAAGTTCAAACCCAGTACTTC

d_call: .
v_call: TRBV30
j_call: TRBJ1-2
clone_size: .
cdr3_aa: CALNKDSFYGYTF
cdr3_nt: TGTGCCTTAAACAAGGACAGCTTCTATGGCTACACCTTC

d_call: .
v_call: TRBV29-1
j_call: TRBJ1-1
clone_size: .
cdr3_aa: CSVQTGTLSEAFF
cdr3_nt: TGCAGCGTACAAACCGGGACACTCTCTGAAGCTTTCTTT

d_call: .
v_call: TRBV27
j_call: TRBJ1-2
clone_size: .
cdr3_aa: CASSFGRSRGYTF
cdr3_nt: TGTGCCAGCAGTTTCGGTCGGTCGCGGGGCTACACCTTC

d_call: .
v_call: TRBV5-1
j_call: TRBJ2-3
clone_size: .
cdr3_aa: CASSLGGSGTTYTDTQYF
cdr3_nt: TGCGCCAGCAGCTTAGGGGGGAGCGGGACGACATACACAGATACGCAGTATTTT

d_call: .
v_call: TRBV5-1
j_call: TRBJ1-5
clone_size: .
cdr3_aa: CASSLAPNQPQHF
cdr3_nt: TGCGCCAGCAGCTTGGCCCCGAATCAGCCCCAGCATTTT

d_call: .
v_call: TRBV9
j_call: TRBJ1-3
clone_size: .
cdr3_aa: CASGSYSGNTIYF
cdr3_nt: TGTGCCAGCGGCAGCTACTCTGGAAACACCATATATTTT

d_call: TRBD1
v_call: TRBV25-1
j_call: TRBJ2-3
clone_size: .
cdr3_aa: CASSEQRGQQDFTDTQYF
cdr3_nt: TGTGCCAGCAGTGAACAACGGGGACAGCAAGACTTCACAGATACGCAGTATTTT

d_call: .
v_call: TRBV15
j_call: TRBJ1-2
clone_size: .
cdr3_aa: CATSTKLGAVGYTF
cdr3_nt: TGTGCCACCAGCACTAAACTGGGGGCGGTAGGCTACACCTTC

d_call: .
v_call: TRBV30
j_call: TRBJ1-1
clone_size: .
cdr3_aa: CAWRGAGTEAFF
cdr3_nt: TGTGCCTGGAGAGGGGCGGGCACTGAAGCTTTCTTT